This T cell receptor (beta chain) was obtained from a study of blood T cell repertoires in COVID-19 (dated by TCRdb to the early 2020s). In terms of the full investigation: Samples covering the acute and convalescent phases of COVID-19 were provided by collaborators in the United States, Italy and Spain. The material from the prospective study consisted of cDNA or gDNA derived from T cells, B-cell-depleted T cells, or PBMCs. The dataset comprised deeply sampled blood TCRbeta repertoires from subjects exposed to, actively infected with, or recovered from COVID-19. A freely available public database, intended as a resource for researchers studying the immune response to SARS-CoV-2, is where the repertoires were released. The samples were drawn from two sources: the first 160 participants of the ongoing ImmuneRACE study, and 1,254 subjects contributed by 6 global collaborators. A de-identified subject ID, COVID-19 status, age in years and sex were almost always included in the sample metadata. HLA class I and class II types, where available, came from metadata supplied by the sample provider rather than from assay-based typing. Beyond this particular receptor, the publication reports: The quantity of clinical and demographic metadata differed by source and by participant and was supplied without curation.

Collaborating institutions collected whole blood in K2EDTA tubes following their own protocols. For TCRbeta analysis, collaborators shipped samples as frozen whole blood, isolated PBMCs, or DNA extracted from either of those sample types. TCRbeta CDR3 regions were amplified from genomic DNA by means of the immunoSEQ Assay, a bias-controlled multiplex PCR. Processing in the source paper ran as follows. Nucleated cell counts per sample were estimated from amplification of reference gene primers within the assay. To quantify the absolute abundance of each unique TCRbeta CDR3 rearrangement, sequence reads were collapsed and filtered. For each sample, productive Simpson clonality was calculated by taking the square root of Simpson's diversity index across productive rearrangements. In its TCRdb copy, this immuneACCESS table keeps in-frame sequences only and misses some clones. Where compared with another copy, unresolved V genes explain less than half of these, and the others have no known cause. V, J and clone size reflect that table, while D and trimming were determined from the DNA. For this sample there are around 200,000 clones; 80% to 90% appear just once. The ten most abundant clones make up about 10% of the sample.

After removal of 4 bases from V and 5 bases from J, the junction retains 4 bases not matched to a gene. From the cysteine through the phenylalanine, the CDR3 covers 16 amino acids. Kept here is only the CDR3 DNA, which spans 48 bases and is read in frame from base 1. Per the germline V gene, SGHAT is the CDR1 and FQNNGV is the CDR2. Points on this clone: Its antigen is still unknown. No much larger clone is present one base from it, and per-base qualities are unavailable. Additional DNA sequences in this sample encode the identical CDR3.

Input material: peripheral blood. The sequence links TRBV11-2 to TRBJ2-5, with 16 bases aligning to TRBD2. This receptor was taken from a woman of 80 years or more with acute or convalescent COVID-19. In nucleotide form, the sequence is TGTGCCAGCAGCTCGGGACTAGCGGGAGGGCTGGAGACCCAGTACTTC. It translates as CASSSGLAGGLETQYF.